The 2 T cell receptor beta chains in this list originate from one sample, sequenced in a study of glioma-infiltrating T cells. The iRepertoire nested amplicon-rescue multiplex PCR amplified TCR alpha and beta CDR3s from RNA. TCRdb recomputed calls from the multiplex PCR reads with MiXCR, one row per CDR3 protein. The profile shows a few hundred thousand distinct CDR3 sequences, roughly 41% of them singletons. Specimen: glioma tissue, nonneoplastic brain tissue, or PBMCs (not recorded which). Receptor source: a human donor with low-grade glioma or glioblastoma, undergoing nonglioma brain surgery, or in good health (not recorded which).

This clonotype has a count of ten or more. This chain uses TRBV27 with TRBJ2-2; no definite D call. CDR1 and CDR2 (germline): MNHEY, SMNVEV (reference sequence). This CDR3 contains 14 residues. With 5 bases removed from V and 1 base from J, the gap between germline ends came to 8 bases. The CDR3 nucleotides read TGTGCCAGCAGTCCGACTGGGAACACCGGGGAGCTGTTTTTT. Translation: CASSPTGNTGELFF.

The rearrangement links TRBV4-1 to TRBJ2-1, with TRBD1 matching 9 bases. With V trimmed by 3 bases and J by 2 bases, 8 bases remained unmatched. Germline V gene data show CDR1 as MGHRA and CDR2 as YSYEKL. CDR3 length equals 17 residues. The CDR3 DNA sequence: TGCGCCAGCAGCCAGGACACAGGGGGCCTAACCTACAATGAGCAGTTCTTC. Protein product: CASSQDTGGLTYNEQFF.